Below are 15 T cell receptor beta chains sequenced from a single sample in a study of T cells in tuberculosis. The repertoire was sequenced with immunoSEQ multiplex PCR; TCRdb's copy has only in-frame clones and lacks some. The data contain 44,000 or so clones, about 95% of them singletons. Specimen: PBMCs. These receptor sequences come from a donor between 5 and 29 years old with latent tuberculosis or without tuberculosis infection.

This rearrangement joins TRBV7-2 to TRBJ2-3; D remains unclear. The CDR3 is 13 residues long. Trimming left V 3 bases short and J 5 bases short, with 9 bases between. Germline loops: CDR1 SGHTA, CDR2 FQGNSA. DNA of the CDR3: TGTGCCAGCAGCTTCTCGCGAGGAGATACGCAGTATTTT. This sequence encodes CASSFSRGDTQYF.

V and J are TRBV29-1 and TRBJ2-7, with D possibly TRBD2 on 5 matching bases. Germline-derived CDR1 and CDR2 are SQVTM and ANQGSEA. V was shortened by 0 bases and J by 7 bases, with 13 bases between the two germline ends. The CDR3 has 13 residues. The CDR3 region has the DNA TGCAGCGTTGAAGAAGGGAGAAAAATGGAGCAGTACTTC. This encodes CSVEEGRKMEQYF.

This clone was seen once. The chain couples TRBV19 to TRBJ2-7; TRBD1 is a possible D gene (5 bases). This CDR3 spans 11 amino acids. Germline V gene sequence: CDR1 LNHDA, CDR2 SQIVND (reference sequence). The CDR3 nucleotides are TGTGCGACGTGGCAGGGTCGCGAGCAGTACTTC. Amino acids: CATWQGREQYF. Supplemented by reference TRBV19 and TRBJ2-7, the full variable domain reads DGGITQSPKYLFRKEGQNVTLSCEQNLNHDAMYWYRQDPGQGLRLIYYSQIVNDFQKGDIAEGYSVSREKKESFPLTVTSAQKNPTAFYLCATWQGREQYFGPGTRLTVT.

Here the CDR3 DNA reads TGTGCCAGTAGTACCCCCCAGGGTAATGGCTACACCTTC. This encodes CASSTPQGNGYTF. The chain joins TRBV19 to TRBJ1-2; tentative D call: TRBD1 (5 bases). CDR3 length: 13 amino acids. V was clipped by 4 bases and J by 6 bases, with 12 bases between them. Germline lookup yields CDR1 LNHDA and CDR2 SQIVND (reference sequence).

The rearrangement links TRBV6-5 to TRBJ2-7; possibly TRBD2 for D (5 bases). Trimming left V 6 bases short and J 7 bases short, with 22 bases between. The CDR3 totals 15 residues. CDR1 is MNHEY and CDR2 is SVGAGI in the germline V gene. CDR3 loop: CASRSSRTSGVEQYF. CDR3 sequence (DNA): TGTGCCAGCAGAAGTAGTAGAACTAGTGGTGTGGAGCAGTACTTC.

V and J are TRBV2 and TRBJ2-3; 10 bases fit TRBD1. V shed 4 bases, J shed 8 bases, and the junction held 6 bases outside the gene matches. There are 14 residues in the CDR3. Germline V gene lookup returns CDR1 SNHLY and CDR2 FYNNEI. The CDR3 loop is CASSGDRGFVTQYF. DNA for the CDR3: TGTGCCAGCAGTGGGGACAGGGGATTTGTTACGCAGTATTTT.

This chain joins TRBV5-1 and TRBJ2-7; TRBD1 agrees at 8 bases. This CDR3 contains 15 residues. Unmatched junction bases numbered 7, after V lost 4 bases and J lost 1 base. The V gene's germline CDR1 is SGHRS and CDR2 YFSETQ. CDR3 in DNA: TGCGCCAGCAGCCCTACAAACAGGGGGTCCTACGAGCAGTACTTC. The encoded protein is CASSPTNRGSYEQYF.

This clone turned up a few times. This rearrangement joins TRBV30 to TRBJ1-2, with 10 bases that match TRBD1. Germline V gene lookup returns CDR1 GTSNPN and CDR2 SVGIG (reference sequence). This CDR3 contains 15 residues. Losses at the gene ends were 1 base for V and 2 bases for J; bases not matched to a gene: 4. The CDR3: CAWSALGQGNYGYTF. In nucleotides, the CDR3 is TGTGCCTGGAGTGCCCTGGGACAGGGGAACTATGGCTACACCTTC.

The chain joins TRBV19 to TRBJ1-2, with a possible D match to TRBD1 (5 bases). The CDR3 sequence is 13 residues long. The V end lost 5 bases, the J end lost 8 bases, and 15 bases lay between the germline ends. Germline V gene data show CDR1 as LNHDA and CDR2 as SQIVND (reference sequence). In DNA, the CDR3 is TGTGCCAGTAGTCATAAACAGGCTGGAGGCTACACCTTC. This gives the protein CASSHKQAGGYTF.

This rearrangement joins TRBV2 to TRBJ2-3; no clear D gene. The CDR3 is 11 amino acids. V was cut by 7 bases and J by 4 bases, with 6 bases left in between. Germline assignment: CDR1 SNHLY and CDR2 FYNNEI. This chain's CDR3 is CASNFPDTQYF. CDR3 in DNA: TGTGCCAGCAACTTTCCAGATACGCAGTATTTT.

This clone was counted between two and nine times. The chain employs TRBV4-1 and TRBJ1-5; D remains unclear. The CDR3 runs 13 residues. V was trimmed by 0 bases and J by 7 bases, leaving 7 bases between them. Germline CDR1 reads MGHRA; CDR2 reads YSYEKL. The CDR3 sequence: CASSQDLEQPQHF. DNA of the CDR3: TGCGCCAGCAGCCAAGATCTAGAGCAGCCCCAGCATTTT.

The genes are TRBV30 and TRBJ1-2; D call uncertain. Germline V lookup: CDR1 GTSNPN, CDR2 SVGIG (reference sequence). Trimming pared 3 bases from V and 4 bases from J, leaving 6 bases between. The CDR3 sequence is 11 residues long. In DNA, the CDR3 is TGTGCCTGGAGGCAGTTCTATGGCTACACCTTC. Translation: CAWRQFYGYTF.

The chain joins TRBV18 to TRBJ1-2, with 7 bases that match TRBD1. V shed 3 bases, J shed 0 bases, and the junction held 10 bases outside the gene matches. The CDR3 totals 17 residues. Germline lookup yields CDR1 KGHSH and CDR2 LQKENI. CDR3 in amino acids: CASSPRGQDLANYGYTF. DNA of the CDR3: TGTGCCAGCTCACCTCGCGGACAGGATTTGGCTAACTATGGCTACACCTTC.

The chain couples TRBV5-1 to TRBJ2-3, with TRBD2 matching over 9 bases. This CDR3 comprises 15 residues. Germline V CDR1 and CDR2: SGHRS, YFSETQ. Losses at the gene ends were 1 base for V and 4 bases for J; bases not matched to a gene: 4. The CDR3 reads CASSLSGGGADTQYF. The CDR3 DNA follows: TGCGCCAGCAGCTTGTCTGGCGGGGGGGCAGATACGCAGTATTTT.

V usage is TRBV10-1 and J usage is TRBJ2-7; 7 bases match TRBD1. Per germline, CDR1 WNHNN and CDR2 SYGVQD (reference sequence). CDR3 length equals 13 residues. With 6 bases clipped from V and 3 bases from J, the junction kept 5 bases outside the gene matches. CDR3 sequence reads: CASRAGDSYEQYF. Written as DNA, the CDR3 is TGCGCCAGCAGGGCAGGGGACAGCTACGAGCAGTACTTC.